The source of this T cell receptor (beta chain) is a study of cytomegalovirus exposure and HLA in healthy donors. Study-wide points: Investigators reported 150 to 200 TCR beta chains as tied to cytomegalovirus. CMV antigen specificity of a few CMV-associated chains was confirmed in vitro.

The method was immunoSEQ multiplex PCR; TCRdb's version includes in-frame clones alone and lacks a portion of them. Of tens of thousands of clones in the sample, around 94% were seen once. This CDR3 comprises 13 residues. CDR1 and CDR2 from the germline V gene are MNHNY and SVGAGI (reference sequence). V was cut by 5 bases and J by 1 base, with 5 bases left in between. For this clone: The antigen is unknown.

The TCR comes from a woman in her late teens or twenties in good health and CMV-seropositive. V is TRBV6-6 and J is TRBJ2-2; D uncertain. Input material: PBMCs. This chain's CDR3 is CASSNRNTGELFF. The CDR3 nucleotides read TGTGCCAGCAGTAACAGGAACACCGGGGAGCTGTTTTTT.